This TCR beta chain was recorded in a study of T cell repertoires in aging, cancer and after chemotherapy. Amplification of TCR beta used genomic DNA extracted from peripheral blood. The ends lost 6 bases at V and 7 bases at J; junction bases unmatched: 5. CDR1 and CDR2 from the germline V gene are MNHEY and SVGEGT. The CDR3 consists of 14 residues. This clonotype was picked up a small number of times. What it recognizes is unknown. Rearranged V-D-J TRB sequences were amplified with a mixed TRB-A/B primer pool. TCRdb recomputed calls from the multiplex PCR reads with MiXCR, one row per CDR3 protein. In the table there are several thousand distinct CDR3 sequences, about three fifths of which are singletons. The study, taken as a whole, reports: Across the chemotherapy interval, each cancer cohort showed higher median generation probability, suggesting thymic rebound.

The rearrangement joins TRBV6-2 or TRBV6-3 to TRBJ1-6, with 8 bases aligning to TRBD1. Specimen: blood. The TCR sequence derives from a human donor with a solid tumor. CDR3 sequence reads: CASSQDRGNSPLHF. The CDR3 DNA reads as TGTGCCAGCAGCCAAGACAGGGGCAATTCACCCCTCCACTTT.